This T cell receptor (beta chain) was sequenced during a study of cytotoxic CD8 clonotypes in ibrutinib-treated CLL (dated by TCRdb to the early 2020s). The study in broad terms: In this cohort, approximately 15 patients were treatment-naive and roughly 10 were relapsed/refractory, while under 18 had unmutated IGHV. Responses were partial in roughly 24 patients and complete in 2; after median approximately 66 months follow-up, roughly 15 stayed in remission and about twelve progressed. The response samples were drawn at a median of around eleven months into treatment, with a range of about 6 to 40 months. On average, each sample had about 250,000 productive templates and 100,000 or so productive rearrangements. Longitudinal samples were available for about 30% of the 86 trial participants. Cryopreserved peripheral blood mononuclear cells were collected at three points: before therapy, at response, and at either sustained remission or disease progression. Patients were still on ibrutinib when every remission and progressive disease sample was collected. Results the study describes overall, beyond this receptor: Clonality increased at ibrutinib response, stayed stable in sustained remission, and fell back toward baseline at progression. Lymph node repertoires were not examined, and the timing of sampling was not matched between patients in sustained remission and those whose disease progressed. At baseline, clonality was higher than in age-matched healthy donors and showed a strong correlation with circulating CD8+ T-cell counts. Public clonotypes were rare and either shrank or stayed stable during treatment, and the rise in clonality at ibrutinib response reflected expansion of private clonotypes.

On a MiSeq, deep resolution sequencing aimed for a depth between 1 in 1 million and 1 in 200,000 T cells, with each clonotype covered approximately 10x on average. TCR beta libraries were generated with the immunoSEQ hsTCRB Kit. As for the authors' bioinformatics: The data were analyzed with ImmunoSEQ Analyzer and ImmunoSEQ Data Assistant, and V, D and J gene assignments followed IMGT definitions. Clonality was computed as one minus normalized Shannon entropy of productive rearrangement frequencies, ranging from 0 to 1. Only overrepresented clonotypes making up at least 0.05% of the repertoire of each patient were included in the public clonotype analysis. Around 13 age-matched healthy donor repertoires from immuneACCESS were used as controls for clonality. The table comes from immuneACCESS by way of TCRdb, which keeps in-frame sequences with V and J called. Part of the clones is missing from these tables; in studies checked, under half for an unresolved V gene and the rest for unknown reasons. That table is the source of V, J and clone size, and D and trimming were worked out from the DNA. This sample has approximately 190,000 clones in its table, and more than 65% of those were observed once. The ten largest clonotypes hold about 6.2% of the sample.

This clone was detected only a few times. The antigen it recognizes is unknown. Base quality data are lacking; no much larger clone is found one base away. Trimming leaves V shorter by 4 bases and J shorter by 4 bases, with the junction holding 14 bases beyond the gene matches. The germline V gene gives CDR1 as MGHRA and CDR2 as YSYEKL. Reading from cysteine to phenylalanine, the CDR3 counts 17 amino acids. Of all the DNA, just the CDR3 is kept, 51 bases in frame from base 1. In light of the paper, this sample's time point label describes: 12 to 13 months on ibrutinib. For TCR beta library preparation, approximately 2 micrograms of genomic DNA were isolated from cryopreserved PBMCs. Longitudinal blood samples from CLL patients on ibrutinib monotherapy underwent high-throughput TCR beta sequencing. The patients took part in an open-label, single-center phase 2 trial of ibrutinib monotherapy.

The sequence derives from a human donor with chronic lymphocytic leukemia. The specimen comprised PBMCs, sampled after 12 months of ibrutinib treatment. Recombination linked TRBV4-1 to TRBJ2-3; 7 junctional bases match TRBD1. The base sequence is TGCGCCAGCAGCCCACAAGGGACACAGGGGCCGTCAGATACGCAGTATTTT. Its coded protein is CASSPQGTQGPSDTQYF.